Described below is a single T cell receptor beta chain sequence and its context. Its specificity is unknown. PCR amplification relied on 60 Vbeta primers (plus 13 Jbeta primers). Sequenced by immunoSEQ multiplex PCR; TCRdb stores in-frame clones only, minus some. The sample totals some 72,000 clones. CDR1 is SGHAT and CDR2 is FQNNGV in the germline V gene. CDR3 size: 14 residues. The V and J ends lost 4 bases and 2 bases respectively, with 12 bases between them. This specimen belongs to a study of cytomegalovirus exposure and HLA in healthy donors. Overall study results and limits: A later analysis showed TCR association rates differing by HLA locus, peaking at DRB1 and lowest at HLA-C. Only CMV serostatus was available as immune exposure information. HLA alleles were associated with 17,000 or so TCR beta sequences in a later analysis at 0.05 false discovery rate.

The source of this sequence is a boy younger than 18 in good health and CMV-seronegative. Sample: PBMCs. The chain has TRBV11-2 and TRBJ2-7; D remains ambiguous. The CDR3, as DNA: TGTGCCAGCAGCTACTTATCGTACGCCTACGAGCAGTACTTC. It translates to CASSYLSYAYEQYF.